This TCR beta chain emerged from a study of pediatric ulcerative colitis. Sequencing was at survey level. The data were produced by immunoSEQ multiplex PCR, yet TCRdb's version contains in-frame clones alone and is incomplete. The repertoire holds over 30,000 clones, with roughly 77% as singletons. Points on this clone: No antigen is known for it.

During colonoscopy, one to two rectal pinch biopsies were collected. Study-level results: A couple of patients' blood samples yielded substantially fewer templates. Acute severe colitis showed lower rectal diversity from clonal expansions. Ulcerative colitis patients shared more blood-rectal clones than controls.

Germline V gives CDR1 SGHDN, CDR2 FVKESK. The V and J ends lost 1 base and 5 bases respectively, with 15 bases between them. CDR3 length: 16 residues. This clonotype was sampled from a boy younger than 18 with mild ulcerative colitis. Sequencing was done on a sample of gut tissue. The V call is TRBV14, the J call TRBJ2-1; D gene uncertain. The CDR3 region has the DNA TGTGCCAGCAGCCAAGTTGCCTACCTCCAGAACAATGAGCAGTTCTTC. Its translation is CASSQVAYLQNNEQFF.